This T cell receptor beta chain was recorded in a study of response to subunit inactivated influenza vaccine. Findings of the study overall: Each seasonal flu vaccination may recruit only limited new T cells, authors suggested.

Germline CDR1 and CDR2: SGHTA and FQGNSA. The CDR3 contains 15 residues. The germline V and J ends were trimmed by 2 bases and 0 bases, with 9 bases remaining between them. Of note for this clonotype: Its antigen is as yet unknown.

TCRdb redid the calling of the RT-PCR reads with MiXCR, one entry per CDR3 protein. The sample lists around 850,000 distinct CDR3 sequences, under 20% occurring once. The chain combines TRBV7-2 with TRBJ2-3; D gene ambiguous. The sequencing used PBMCs from blood, collected 4 to 6 days after vaccination. The source of this sequence is a man aged 45-65 years who received an inactivated influenza vaccine. The CDR3, as DNA: TGTGCCAGCAGCTTAAACGGCGGTAGCACAGATACGCAGTATTTT. Its protein product is CASSLNGGSTDTQYF.